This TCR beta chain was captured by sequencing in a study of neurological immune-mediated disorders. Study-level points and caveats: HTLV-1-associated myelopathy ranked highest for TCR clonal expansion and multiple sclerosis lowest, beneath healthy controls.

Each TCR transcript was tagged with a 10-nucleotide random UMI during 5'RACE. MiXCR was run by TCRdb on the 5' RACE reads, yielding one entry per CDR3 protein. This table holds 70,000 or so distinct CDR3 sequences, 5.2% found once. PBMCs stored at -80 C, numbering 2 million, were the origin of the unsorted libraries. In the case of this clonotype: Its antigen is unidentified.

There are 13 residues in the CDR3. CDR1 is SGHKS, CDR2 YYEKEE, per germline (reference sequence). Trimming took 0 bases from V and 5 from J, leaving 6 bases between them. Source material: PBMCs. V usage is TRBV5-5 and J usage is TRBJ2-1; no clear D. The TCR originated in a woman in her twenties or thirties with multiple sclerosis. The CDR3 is CASSLGKHNEQFF. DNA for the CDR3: TGTGCCAGCAGCTTGGGAAAGCACAATGAGCAGTTCTTC.